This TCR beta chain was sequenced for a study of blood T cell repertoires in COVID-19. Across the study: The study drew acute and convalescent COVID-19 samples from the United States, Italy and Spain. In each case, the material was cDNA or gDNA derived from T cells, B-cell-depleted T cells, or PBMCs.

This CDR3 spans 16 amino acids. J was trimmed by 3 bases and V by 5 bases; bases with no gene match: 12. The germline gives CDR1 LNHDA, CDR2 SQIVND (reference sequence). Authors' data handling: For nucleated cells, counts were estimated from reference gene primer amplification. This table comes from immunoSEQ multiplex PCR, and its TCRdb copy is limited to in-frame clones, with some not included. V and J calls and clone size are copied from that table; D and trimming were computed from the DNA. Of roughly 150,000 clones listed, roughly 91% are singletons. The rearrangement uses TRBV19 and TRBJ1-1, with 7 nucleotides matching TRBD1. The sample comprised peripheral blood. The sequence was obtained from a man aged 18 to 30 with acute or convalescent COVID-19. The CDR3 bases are TGTGCCAGTAGTCTCAGGGCCCCAGGGGGGTACACTGAAGCTTTCTTT. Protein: CASSLRAPGGYTEAFF.